This passage covers 31 T cell receptor beta chains from one sample sequenced in a study of a mutant IDH1 vaccine in newly diagnosed glioma. The antigens of these receptors remain unknown. Clones were sequenced by immunoSEQ multiplex PCR, and TCRdb holds only the in-frame ones, with some missing. The data hold about 55,000 clones, with 80% observed a single time. Time point indicated: week 23, last vaccination. A 20-mer mutant IDH1 peptide at 300 ug was injected subcutaneously with topical imiquimod. Sequencing used PBMCs, obtained from a glioma patient whose treatment included an IDH1 peptide vaccine. Source of these receptors: a man between 40 and 49 years old with glioma.

This clone was seen a handful of times. The gene calls are TRBV5-6 and TRBJ2-7; tentative D call: TRBD2 (5 bases). The CDR3 length is 12 residues. In germline, CDR1 is SGHDT, CDR2 YYEEEE. V was pared by 2 bases and J by 7 bases, with 10 bases between. CDR3 loop: CASSFREREQYF. The CDR3 DNA is TGTGCCAGCAGCTTCCGCGAGCGGGAGCAGTACTTC.

The chain uses TRBV4-1 and TRBJ2-5; 8 bases are shared with TRBD1. J gave up 7 bases and V 3 bases, and 10 bases lay outside the gene matches. This CDR3 is 15 amino acids long. Germline assignment: CDR1 MGHRA and CDR2 YSYEKL. The CDR3 DNA sequence: TGCGCCAGCAGCCACGAGGGGACAGGCGCGGGGACCCAGTACTTC. Translated, it gives CASSHEGTGAGTQYF.

This clone was picked up a small number of times. The rearrangement uses TRBV7-8 and TRBJ2-7; D uncertain. Trimming removed 1 base at V and 0 bases at J, with 13 bases between. The CDR3 covers 16 residues. CDR1 and CDR2 (germline): SGHVS, FQNEAQ. The chain's CDR3 is CASSLEGYSSSYEQYF. The DNA of the CDR3 is TGTGCCAGCAGCTTAGAGGGTTATAGCTCCTCCTACGAGCAGTACTTC.

The chain couples TRBV20-1 to TRBJ1-1; no clear D gene. V lost 6 bases and J lost 6, with 11 bases in between. CDR3 length equals 11 residues. The V gene's germline CDR1 is DFQATT and CDR2 SNEGSKA (reference sequence). This CDR3 is CSAWAISEAFF. The CDR3 DNA reads TGCAGTGCCTGGGCTATTTCTGAAGCTTTCTTT.

V and J are TRBV6-1 and TRBJ2-7; D gene unclear. Germline CDR1 is MNHNS and CDR2 is SASEGT. This CDR3 is built from 15 residues. Trimming took 7 bases from V and 0 from J, leaving 16 bases between them. CDR3 sequence: CASIWEQMPSYEQYF. The CDR3 DNA reads TGTGCCAGCATCTGGGAACAGATGCCCTCCTACGAGCAGTACTTC.

V is TRBV9 and J is TRBJ1-1; D unclear. Trimming removed 0 bases at V and 1 base at J, with 10 bases between. Germline CDR1 reads SGDLS; CDR2 reads YYNGEE. This CDR3 spans 15 amino acids. The CDR3 loop reads CASSVGGSGNTEAFF. The CDR3 region has the DNA TGTGCCAGCAGCGTAGGGGGATCGGGGAACACTGAAGCTTTCTTT.

This clone was observed a single time. The chain uses TRBV2 and TRBJ1-1; TRBD1 aligns across 8 bases. The V gene's germline CDR1 is SNHLY and CDR2 FYNNEI. With 7 bases clipped from V and 5 bases from J, the junction kept 9 bases outside the gene matches. The CDR3 contains 14 residues. The CDR3 reads CASTFRGQRTEAFF. DNA for the CDR3: TGTGCCAGCACCTTCAGGGGGCAAAGAACTGAAGCTTTCTTT.

The CDR3 DNA sequence: TGTGCCAGCATGCGTTCAGAGAACACTGAAGCTTTCTTT. It translates to CASMRSENTEAFF. The rearrangement links TRBV6-1 to TRBJ1-1, with D unclear. This CDR3 spans 13 amino acids. Deletions cut 7 bases from V and 1 base from J, with 10 bases between. Looked up from germline, CDR1 is MNHNS and CDR2 is SASEGT.

The chain has TRBV14 and TRBJ1-2, with 9 bases lining up with TRBD1. CDR3 size: 14 residues. Germline assignment: CDR1 SGHDN and CDR2 FVKESK. V was pared by 3 bases and J by 5 bases, with 4 bases of the junction left unmatched. The CDR3 DNA sequence: TGTGCCAGCAGCCACCCGGGACAGGGATATGGCTACACCTTC. Residues: CASSHPGQGYGYTF.

Comments on this clone: The germline gene is not matched at one end of the junction; a read error may be the cause. The CDR3 region is CASSLGRGNAEAFF. Written as DNA, the CDR3 is TGTGCCAGCAGCTTAGGCCGGGGGAACGCTGAAGCTTTCTTT. The genes are TRBV11-3 and TRBJ1-1; TRBD1 might be the D (5 bases). CDR1 is SGHNT, CDR2 YENEEA, per germline. The length of the CDR3 is 14 residues.

This clone was seen just once. This chain joins TRBV29-1 and TRBJ1-2; D is ambiguous. With 6 bases removed from V and 3 bases from J, the gap between germline ends came to 8 bases. The germline CDR1 and CDR2 sequences are SQVTM and ANQGSEA. This CDR3 is 11 amino acids long. CDR3 in amino acids: CSVETDYGYTF. CDR3 nucleotide sequence: TGCAGCGTGGAGACTGACTATGGCTACACCTTC.

The chain has TRBV5-6 and TRBJ1-6; 7 bases are shared with TRBD1. The V gene end was trimmed by 0 bases and the J gene end by 7 bases; junction bases not matched to a gene: 10. This CDR3 is 17 amino acids long. Germline V lookup: CDR1 SGHDT, CDR2 YYEEEE. CDR3 coding DNA: TGTGCCAGCAGCTTGGTGGGACAGCCCGGAGGGAATTCACCCCTCCACTTT. Protein: CASSLVGQPGGNSPLHF.

The chain employs TRBV14 and TRBJ1-2, with D unclear. V was trimmed by 4 bases and J by 5 bases, leaving 11 bases between them. There are 13 residues in the CDR3. Germline lookup yields CDR1 SGHDN and CDR2 FVKESK. This CDR3 is CASSPDLGYGYTF. In nucleotides, the CDR3 is TGTGCCAGCAGCCCTGACCTGGGGTATGGCTACACCTTC.

This rearrangement joins TRBV19 to TRBJ1-3; 8 bases map to TRBD1. Germline CDR1 LNHDA, CDR2 SQIVND (reference sequence). V shed 5 bases and J 3 bases; nucleotides not matched to a gene: 6. The CDR3 is made up of 15 amino acids. Here the CDR3 reads CASSSDRGGGNTIYF. CDR3 in DNA: TGTGCCAGTAGTTCCGACAGGGGAGGTGGAAACACCATATATTTT.

The chain is built from TRBV6-5 and TRBJ1-2, with a weak D call TRBD1 (5 bases). V lost 2 bases to trimming and J lost 7 bases, with 17 bases between them. The CDR3 consists of 15 residues. Germline V gene data show CDR1 as MNHEY and CDR2 as SVGAGI. The DNA of the CDR3 is TGTGCCAGCAGTTACGAGGGGACTCTGGGAGGTGGCTACACCTTC. It encodes CASSYEGTLGGGYTF.

The V gene is TRBV7-8, the J gene TRBJ2-3, with TRBD2 matching 8 bases. Trimming cost V 0 bases and J 3 bases; bases outside gene matches: 11. Germline CDR1 reads SGHVS; CDR2 reads FQNEAQ. This CDR3 is built from 18 residues. CDR3 in DNA: TGTGCCAGCAGCTTAGCAGTCCAGCGGGGGTGGTTAACAGATACGCAGTATTTT. This sequence encodes CASSLAVQRGWLTDTQYF.

V gene TRBV6-5 combines with J gene TRBJ2-5; 10 bases line up with TRBD1. Germline assignment: CDR1 MNHEY and CDR2 SVGAGI. The CDR3 totals 15 residues. The V segment lost 6 bases and the J segment 5 bases; nucleotides outside the gene matches: 9. The CDR3 coding sequence is TGTGCCAGCAGGGGTTGGGGGACAGGGGACGAGACCCAGTACTTC. It specifies CASRGWGTGDETQYF.

V gene TRBV7-2 combines with J gene TRBJ1-2; D perhaps matches TRBD1 (6 bases). The V gene's germline CDR1 is SGHTA and CDR2 FQGNSA. The CDR3 sequence is 13 residues long. The V and J ends lost 0 bases and 8 bases respectively, with 10 bases between them. The CDR3 nucleotides read TGTGCCAGCAGCTTAGCCCAGGGGCGAGGCTACACCTTC. Translation: CASSLAQGRGYTF. Looking up the rest from reference TRBV7-2 and TRBJ1-2 gives the full variable domain: GAGVSQSPSNKVTEKGKDVELRCDPISGHTALYWYRQSLGQGLEFLIYFQGNSAPDKSGLPSDRFSAERTGGSVSTLTIQRTQQEDSAVYLCASSLAQGRGYTFGSGTRLTVV.

This rearrangement joins TRBV19 to TRBJ2-3; the D call may be TRBD1 or TRBD2 (7 bases each). Trimming took off 3 bases at V and 1 base at J, with 11 bases between the two ends. Germline V gene lookup returns CDR1 LNHDA and CDR2 SQIVND (reference sequence). The CDR3 spans 15 residues. The chain's CDR3 is CASSIQGGRTDTQYF. The CDR3 DNA reads TGTGCCAGTAGTATCCAGGGGGGGCGCACAGATACGCAGTATTTT.

This chain connects TRBV2 to TRBJ1-2; no reliable D call. The CDR3 spans 12 residues. Germline V gene lookup returns CDR1 SNHLY and CDR2 FYNNEI. Trimming stripped 7 bases from V and 8 bases from J, with 14 bases between. The CDR3 DNA sequence: TGTGCCAGCACCGAACAGAGCCGCGGCTACACCTTC. Translating gives CASTEQSRGYTF. Complete variable domain (other parts from reference TRBV2 and TRBJ1-2): EPEVTQTPSHQVTQMGQEVILRCVPISNHLYFYWYRQILGQKVEFLVSFYNNEISEKSEIFDDQFSVERPDGSNFTLKIRSTKLEDSAMYFCASTEQSRGYTFGSGTRLTVV.

The chain carries TRBV10-1 and TRBJ1-1; D gene uncertain. The CDR3 runs 13 residues. The ends were cut back, 6 bases at V and 3 bases at J, with 11 bases in the middle. Germline CDR1 reads WNHNN; CDR2 reads SYGVQD (reference sequence). CDR3 amino acids: CASSPRSDTEAFF. CDR3 in DNA: TGCGCCAGCAGCCCCAGGAGTGACACTGAAGCTTTCTTT.

This chain joins TRBV2 and TRBJ2-1, with D unresolved. Germline values: CDR1 SNHLY, CDR2 FYNNEI. V shed 7 bases and J shed 2 bases, with 3 bases lying between them. CDR3 length: 11 amino acids. The CDR3 DNA reads as TGTGCCAGCAAAACCTACAATGAGCAGTTCTTC. This translates into CASKTYNEQFF.

This rearrangement joins TRBV18 to TRBJ1-2; 10 positions agree with TRBD1. This CDR3 contains 14 residues. V shed 4 bases, J shed 8 bases, and the junction held 7 bases outside the gene matches. The V gene's germline CDR1 is KGHSH and CDR2 LQKENI. The CDR3 nucleotides are TGTGCCAGCTCACAATCCGGGACAGGGGTAGGCTACACCTTC. Translated, it gives CASSQSGTGVGYTF.

This rearrangement joins TRBV5-1 to TRBJ1-4; no firm D call. The germline V gene has CDR1 SGHRS and CDR2 YFSETQ. V gave up 4 bases and J gave up 7 bases, with 14 bases separating them. CDR3 length equals 14 residues. CDR3 DNA: TGCGCCAGCAGCGCCGGGGATTCGGTTGAAAAACTGTTTTTT. Its protein product is CASSAGDSVEKLFF.

This sequence joins TRBV9 and TRBJ2-2, with D uncertain. The CDR3 is 14 residues long. CDR1 SGDLS and CDR2 YYNGEE come from the germline V gene. Deletions cut 0 bases from V and 6 bases from J, with 9 bases between. CDR3 sequence reads: CASSVGGVPGELFF. The CDR3 coding sequence is TGTGCCAGCAGCGTAGGTGGGGTGCCCGGGGAGCTGTTTTTT.

The chain recombines TRBV7-2 with TRBJ2-5; 12 bases fit TRBD2. Losses at the gene ends were 5 bases for V and 5 bases for J; bases not matched to a gene: 6. Looked up from germline, CDR1 is SGHTA and CDR2 is FQGNSA. The CDR3 spans 15 residues. CDR3 sequence reads: CASSTPSGGVETQYF. The CDR3, as DNA: TGTGCCAGCAGCACCCCTAGCGGGGGGGTTGAGACCCAGTACTTC.

The rearrangement links TRBV5-4 to TRBJ1-2; TRBD1 is a possible D gene (5 bases). This CDR3 has 14 amino acids. Germline V gives CDR1 SGHNT, CDR2 YYREEE (reference sequence). The ends were cut back, 1 base at V and 6 bases at J, with 13 bases in the middle. CDR3 region: CASSLYRGSDGYTF. The CDR3 bases are TGTGCCAGCAGCTTGTATAGGGGCTCGGATGGCTACACCTTC. The full variable domain, completed using reference TRBV5-4 and TRBJ1-2, is ETGVTQSPTHLIKTRGQQVTLRCSSQSGHNTVSWYQQALGQGPQFIFQYYREEENGRGNFPPRFSGLQFPNYSSELNVNALELDDSALYLCASSLYRGSDGYTFGSGTRLTVV.

The chain is built from TRBV6-5 and TRBJ2-5, with D perhaps matching TRBD2 (6 bases). This CDR3 is built from 15 residues. V lost 0 bases to trimming and J lost 1 base, with 9 bases between them. CDR1 MNHEY and CDR2 SVGAGI come from the germline V gene. The CDR3 here is CASSYSGLIQETQYF. The CDR3 nucleotides read TGTGCCAGCAGTTACTCGGGACTGATCCAAGAGACCCAGTACTTC.

The rearrangement links TRBV5-1 to TRBJ2-7; D perhaps matches TRBD2 (5 bases). From germline, CDR1 is SGHRS and CDR2 YFSETQ. V dropped 0 bases and J dropped 3 bases, with 7 bases sitting between them. This CDR3 spans 13 amino acids. Written as DNA, the CDR3 is TGCGCCAGCAGCTTGGCCGAGGGCTACGAGCAGTACTTC. Its translation is CASSLAEGYEQYF. The full variable domain, rest sourced from reference TRBV5-1 and TRBJ2-7, is KAGVTQTPRYLIKTRGQQVTLSCSPISGHRSVSWYQQTPGQGLQFLFEYFSETQRNKGNFPGRFSGRQFSNSRSEMNVSTLELGDSALYLCASSLAEGYEQYFGPGTRLTVT.

The chain joins TRBV10-2 to TRBJ2-7; 9 nucleotides align to TRBD2. Germline V lookup: CDR1 WSHSY, CDR2 SAAADI. The CDR3 has 16 residues. With V trimmed by 2 bases and J by 5 bases, 10 bases remained unmatched. The CDR3 region has the DNA TGCGCCAGCAGTGAGCTGGCGGGGGGGCCCCGCCACGAGCAGTACTTC. Translating it yields CASSELAGGPRHEQYF.

The chain is built from TRBV10-3 and TRBJ1-3; the D gene is possibly TRBD1 (6 bases). This CDR3 has 14 residues. CDR1 and CDR2 (germline): ENHRY, SYGVKD. The V end lost 8 bases, the J end lost 4 bases, and 15 bases lay between the germline ends. DNA of the CDR3: TGTGCCATCTCCCAACCGGGACAAGGAAACACCATATATTTT. This codes for CAISQPGQGNTIYF.